The 17 T cell receptor beta chains presented below share a single source sample, sequenced in a study of OX40 agonist ivuxolimab in advanced cancers. Method: immunoSEQ multiplex PCR; TCRdb's copy keeps in-frame clones and lacks some. The top ten hold roughly 0.15% of the sample, which has over 90,000 clones, 90% seen once. Sequencing used CD4+ or CD8+ T cells sorted from blood, obtained in a trial of the OX40 agonist ivuxolimab. These receptor sequences come from an adult with an advanced solid tumor such as melanoma, head and neck, liver or kidney cancer.

The chain recombines TRBV9 with TRBJ2-1; 8 bases line up with TRBD2. Trimming removed 1 base from V and 3 bases from J; junction bases left unmatched: 6. CDR1 is SGDLS, CDR2 YYNGEE, per germline. This CDR3 spans 16 amino acids. CDR3 sequence reads: CASSVLGSGDYNEQFF. For the CDR3, the DNA is TGTGCCAGCAGCGTATTAGGTAGCGGGGACTACAATGAGCAGTTCTTC.

This chain connects TRBV13 to TRBJ1-5; 9 nucleotides align to TRBD1. After removal of 4 bases from V and 7 bases from J, the junction contained 14 bases not matched to a gene. CDR1 PRHDT and CDR2 FYEKMQ come from the germline V gene (reference sequence). This CDR3 spans 17 amino acids. The DNA for the CDR3 is TGTGCCAGCAGCTCGGCGGGGCTTGGACAGGGGTTACAGCCCCAGCATTTT. Translation gives CASSSAGLGQGLQPQHF.

V gene TRBV5-1 combines with J gene TRBJ2-2; D is uncertain. Trimming removed 0 bases from V and 4 bases from J, with 4 bases in between. This CDR3 spans 13 amino acids. Germline V CDR1 and CDR2: SGHRS, YFSETQ. CDR3 in DNA: TGCGCCAGCAGCTTGGCGCTCACCGGGGAGCTGTTTTTT. This gives the protein CASSLALTGELFF.

The chain employs TRBV28 and TRBJ2-1, with 12 bases fitting TRBD2. The CDR3 covers 16 residues. V lost 5 bases and J lost 6; bases outside the gene matches: 8. In germline, CDR1 is MDHEN, CDR2 SYDVKM. CDR3 in amino acids: CASSRLAGGPLNEQFF. The CDR3 DNA sequence: TGTGCCAGCAGTCGCCTAGCGGGAGGGCCACTCAATGAGCAGTTCTTC.

V gene TRBV18 combines with J gene TRBJ2-3; possibly TRBD2 for D (5 bases). Germline CDR1 is KGHSH and CDR2 is LQKENI. V dropped 0 bases and J dropped 2 bases, with 15 bases sitting between them. CDR3 length: 17 residues. The CDR3 bases are TGTGCCAGCTCACCACCGGGTCCCCGGAGGCACACAGATACGCAGTATTTT. Amino acid sequence: CASSPPGPRRHTDTQYF.

The CDR3 spells CASSESTGSTDTQYF. CDR3 nucleotides: TGCGCCAGCAGTGAGTCGACGGGGAGCACAGATACGCAGTATTTT. The chain is built from TRBV10-2 and TRBJ2-3; D perhaps matches TRBD2 (5 bases). With 0 bases removed from V and 0 bases from J, the gap between germline ends came to 7 bases. CDR3 length equals 15 residues. CDR1 and CDR2 from the germline V gene are WSHSY and SAAADI.

Remarks on this clone: The same CDR3 can be traced to other DNA sequences in this sample. The chain has TRBV5-1 and TRBJ2-2; D ambiguous. Trimming cost V 0 bases and J 6 bases, with 6 bases left between them. This CDR3 comprises 13 residues. CDR1 SGHRS and CDR2 YFSETQ come from the germline V gene. This CDR3 reads CASSLVVSGELFF. The CDR3 nucleotides read TGCGCCAGCAGCTTGGTTGTCTCCGGGGAGCTGTTTTTT.

This sequence joins TRBV6-6 and TRBJ1-1; D gene unclear. The germline gives CDR1 MNHNY, CDR2 SVGAGI (reference sequence). The CDR3 has 14 amino acids. Trimming removed 5 bases at V and 1 base at J, with 11 bases between. The CDR3 sequence is CASSTPDPNTEAFF. The CDR3 bases are TGTGCCAGCAGTACACCCGACCCGAACACTGAAGCTTTCTTT.

The chain recombines TRBV5-1 with TRBJ1-4, with 7 bases fitting TRBD1. The ends lost 4 bases at V and 8 bases at J; junction bases unmatched: 8. The germline V gene encodes CDR1 SGHRS and CDR2 YFSETQ. The CDR3 consists of 14 residues. Here the CDR3 reads CASSLDRPGEKLFF. In DNA, the CDR3 is TGCGCCAGCAGCCTGGACAGGCCTGGCGAAAAACTGTTTTTT.

The chain combines TRBV5-3 with TRBJ1-5, with no clear D. TRBV5-3 is an open reading frame, and its role is uncertain. CDR3 length equals 16 residues. Trimming left V 1 base short and J 1 base short, with 12 bases between. This CDR3 is CARSLMPAASNQPQHF. DNA for the CDR3: TGTGCCAGAAGCTTGATGCCAGCCGCGAGCAATCAGCCCCAGCATTTT.

The chain carries TRBV14 and TRBJ2-7; maybe TRBD1 (5 bases). The V gene lost 1 base and the J gene lost 1 base, with 17 bases spanning the gap. This CDR3 has 17 amino acids. Looked up from germline, CDR1 is SGHDN and CDR2 is FVKESK. This CDR3 is CASSQVRTWPLSYEQYF. The CDR3 DNA reads as TGTGCCAGCAGCCAAGTGAGGACATGGCCCTTATCCTACGAGCAGTACTTC.

The rearrangement links TRBV5-1 to TRBJ1-1; D not certain. This CDR3 has 14 residues. V lost 2 bases, J lost 0 bases, and 8 bases lay in between. CDR1 SGHRS and CDR2 YFSETQ come from the germline V gene. This CDR3 is CASSLFTLNTEAFF. The CDR3 region has the DNA TGCGCCAGCAGCTTATTCACACTGAACACTGAAGCTTTCTTT.

V gene TRBV6-5 combines with J gene TRBJ1-4; maybe TRBD1 (5 bases). The germline V and J ends were trimmed by 6 bases and 8 bases, with 13 bases remaining between them. Germline V CDR1 and CDR2: MNHEY, SVGAGI. The CDR3 extends over 13 amino acids. The CDR3 here is CASRWQGIEKLFF. CDR3 bases: TGTGCCAGCAGATGGCAGGGTATAGAAAAACTGTTTTTT.

V is TRBV5-5 and J is TRBJ2-6; 7 bases fit TRBD1. This CDR3 is 18 amino acids long. The germline CDR1 and CDR2 sequences are SGHKS and YYEKEE (reference sequence). The trim removed 4 bases at V and 1 base at J, leaving 11 bases unmatched. Here the CDR3 reads CASSPSGGSPSGANVLTF. For the CDR3, the DNA is TGTGCCAGCAGCCCCTCAGGGGGTTCCCCTTCTGGGGCCAACGTCCTGACTTTC.

This chain joins TRBV5-4 and TRBJ2-2, with 9 bases matching TRBD2. The length of the CDR3 is 16 residues. In germline, CDR1 is SGHNT, CDR2 YYREEE (reference sequence). V shed 0 bases and J 7 bases; nucleotides not matched to a gene: 7. The CDR3: CASSLGGRAGNGELFF. For the CDR3, the DNA is TGTGCCAGCAGCTTGGGCGGGAGGGCCGGGAACGGGGAGCTGTTTTTT.

A single count supports this clone. The chain carries TRBV29-1 and TRBJ2-7; 9 nucleotides agree with TRBD2. Germline CDR1 and CDR2: SQVTM and ANQGSEA. The CDR3 has 13 residues. V shed 5 bases, J shed 5 bases, and the junction held 7 bases outside the gene matches. Written as DNA, the CDR3 is TGCAGCGTTCGTGGCGGGGGGGCCGACGAGCAGTACTTC. Its translation is CSVRGGGADEQYF.

The rearrangement links TRBV5-1 to TRBJ1-6; 7 bases are a match to TRBD1. The CDR3 runs 14 residues. Germline CDR1 is SGHRS and CDR2 is YFSETQ. Losses at the gene ends were 0 bases for V and 6 bases for J; bases not matched to a gene: 0. The CDR3 loop is CASSLAGGNSPLHF. CDR3 bases: TGCGCCAGCAGCTTGGCAGGGGGTAATTCACCCCTCCACTTT. Combining the CDR3 with reference TRBV5-1 and TRBJ1-6 gives the whole variable domain KAGVTQTPRYLIKTRGQQVTLSCSPISGHRSVSWYQQTPGQGLQFLFEYFSETQRNKGNFPGRFSGRQFSNSRSEMNVSTLELGDSALYLCASSLAGGNSPLHFGNGTRLTVT.